The 27 T cell receptor beta chains below come from one sample, sequenced in a study of cytomegalovirus exposure and HLA in healthy donors. Primers for the PCR totalled 60 Vbeta and 13 Jbeta. Produced via immunoSEQ multiplex PCR; TCRdb's table is partial and in-frame only. Altogether about 180,000 clones are present, about 82% being singletons, with the ten largest covering under 2%. Sequencing was performed on PBMCs. The receptors come from a woman aged 30 to 39 in good health and CMV-seronegative.

The chain joins TRBV5-1 to TRBJ1-1, with 11 bases matching TRBD1. There are 14 residues in the CDR3. CDR1 and CDR2 (germline): SGHRS, YFSETQ. With V trimmed by 4 bases and J by 7 bases, 6 bases remained unmatched. As DNA, the CDR3 is TGCGCCAGCAGCACCGGGACAGGGGGTCTTGAAGCTTTCTTT. It yields the protein CASSTGTGGLEAFF.

V is TRBV27 and J is TRBJ2-7, with 10 bases matching TRBD2. The CDR3 has 15 residues. Germline assignment: CDR1 MNHEY and CDR2 SMNVEV (reference sequence). V trimming: 4 bases; J trimming: 5 bases; junction bases outside the gene matches: 8. The CDR3 reads CASSSLAGGTNEQYF. The CDR3 DNA is TGTGCCAGCAGTTCTTTAGCGGGGGGTACGAACGAGCAGTACTTC.

This clone was seen only a few times. The chain is built from TRBV9 and TRBJ2-1, with a tentative D call TRBD2 (5 bases). Germline assignment: CDR1 SGDLS and CDR2 YYNGEE. This CDR3 has 16 residues. V was cut by 4 bases and J by 8 bases, with 22 bases left in between. The CDR3 DNA sequence: TGTGCCAGCAGCCCACTACGAGGGAAGGTGGGCGATGAGCAGTTCTTC. Residues: CASSPLRGKVGDEQFF.

The gene calls are TRBV5-1 and TRBJ1-4; 8 nucleotides agree with TRBD1. The CDR3 length is 14 residues. The trim removed 0 bases at V and 11 bases at J, leaving 6 bases unmatched. The V gene's germline CDR1 is SGHRS and CDR2 YFSETQ. The CDR3 nucleotides read TGCGCCAGCAGCTTGGGCTTACAGGGGGACAAACTGTTTTTT. Its translation is CASSLGLQGDKLFF.

This clone appeared once. The CDR3 reads CASTLTGGGNQPQHF. Written as DNA, the CDR3 is TGTGCCAGCACCCTGACAGGGGGCGGCAATCAGCCCCAGCATTTT. J is TRBJ1-5 and V is TRBV2, with 10 bases aligning to TRBD1. Looked up from germline, CDR1 is SNHLY and CDR2 is FYNNEI. The V segment lost 7 bases and the J segment 2 bases; nucleotides outside the gene matches: 5. The CDR3 contains 15 residues. The full variable domain, completed using reference TRBV2 and TRBJ1-5, is EPEVTQTPSHQVTQMGQEVILRCVPISNHLYFYWYRQILGQKVEFLVSFYNNEISEKSEIFDDQFSVERPDGSNFTLKIRSTKLEDSAMYFCASTLTGGGNQPQHFGDGTRLSIL.

The chain employs TRBV4-2 and TRBJ2-5; D gene ambiguous. This CDR3 is built from 15 residues. Germline V gene sequence: CDR1 LGHNA, CDR2 YNFKEQ. V lost 0 bases, J lost 5 bases, and 13 bases lay in between. CDR3 in DNA: TGTGCCAGCAGCCAAGATAGAAACAGCTTTGAGACCCAGTACTTC. Its translation: CASSQDRNSFETQYF.

This rearrangement joins TRBV28 to TRBJ2-7, with 10 bases matching TRBD1. V gave up 4 bases and J gave up 2 bases; unmatched junction bases: 5. Germline CDR1 reads MDHEN; CDR2 reads SYDVKM. This CDR3 has 15 amino acids. CDR3 in DNA: TGTGCCAGCAGTTATCCCGGGACAGGGGCCTACGAGCAGTACTTC. Its protein product is CASSYPGTGAYEQYF.

This clone showed up just a few times. The identical CDR3 is also encoded by other nucleotide sequences in the sample. The chain uses TRBV9 and TRBJ1-2; no clear D gene. Germline assignment: CDR1 SGDLS and CDR2 YYNGEE. The CDR3 has 13 residues. Trimming took off 0 bases at V and 2 bases at J, with 5 bases between the two ends. The CDR3 spells CASSVAGNYGYTF. CDR3 DNA: TGTGCCAGCAGCGTAGCGGGGAACTATGGCTACACCTTC.

The chain carries TRBV9 and TRBJ2-7, with D possibly being TRBD2 (5 bases). The CDR3 is 14 residues long. Germline CDR1 SGDLS, CDR2 YYNGEE. With 1 base removed from V and 6 bases from J, the gap between germline ends came to 14 bases. The CDR3 bases are TGTGCCAGCAGCGTAACTGCCGTGGGGAGCGAGCAGTACTTC. This encodes CASSVTAVGSEQYF.

This clone was observed a handful of times. The J gene is TRBJ2-5, the V gene TRBV6-5, with D perhaps TRBD2 (6 bases). V was cut by 6 bases and J by 1 base, with 15 bases left in between. CDR3 length equals 15 residues. Looked up from germline, CDR1 is MNHEY and CDR2 is SVGAGI. CDR3 coding DNA: TGTGCCAGCAGCAACCTCGGGGGAGGCCAAGAGACCCAGTACTTC. Translated, it gives CASSNLGGGQETQYF.

The genes are TRBV29-1 and TRBJ2-2, with no clear D. CDR1 SQVTM and CDR2 ANQGSEA come from the germline V gene. CDR3 length equals 10 residues. Trimming removed 8 bases from V and 7 bases from J, with 8 bases in between. The CDR3 region has the DNA TGCAGCCTAGTGGTCGGGGAGCTGTTTTTT. Translation gives CSLVVGELFF.

CDR3 sequence (DNA): TGCAGCGACCGGACTGGAGCTAACTATGGCTACACCTTC. Its protein is CSDRTGANYGYTF. The rearrangement links TRBV29-1 to TRBJ1-2; no definite D call. The germline CDR1 and CDR2 sequences are SQVTM and ANQGSEA. Deletions cut 7 bases from V and 0 bases from J, with 12 bases between. CDR3 size: 13 residues. The variable domain in full, completed from reference TRBV29-1 and TRBJ1-2, reads SAVISQKPSRDICQRGTSLTIQCQVDSQVTMMFWYRQQPGQSLTLIATANQGSEATYESGFVIDKFPISRPNLTFSTLTVSNMSPEDSSIYLCSDRTGANYGYTFGSGTRLTVV.

The chain is built from TRBV6-5 and TRBJ1-2; D is uncertain. The CDR3 covers 13 residues. CDR1 and CDR2 from the germline V gene are MNHEY and SVGAGI. V was trimmed by 2 bases and J by 5 bases, leaving 9 bases between them. DNA of the CDR3: TGTGCCAGCAGTTACGACACTCAGTATGGCTACACCTTC. It translates to CASSYDTQYGYTF.

The chain recombines TRBV7-2 with TRBJ1-2; TRBD1 might be the D (5 bases). CDR3 length: 15 residues. Germline loops: CDR1 SGHTA, CDR2 FQGNSA. Trimming removed 0 bases at V and 5 bases at J, with 13 bases between. CDR3 bases: TGTGCCAGCAGCTTAGCGATGAGACAGAGATATGGCTACACCTTC. Protein product: CASSLAMRQRYGYTF.

The V gene is TRBV6-5, the J gene TRBJ1-4; D not resolved. Trimming left V 5 bases short and J 8 bases short, with 6 bases between. CDR1 is MNHEY, CDR2 SVGAGI, per germline. The CDR3 loop spans 11 amino acids. The CDR3 DNA reads as TGTGCCAGCAGTGAGCGGGAAAAACTGTTTTTT. Its protein is CASSEREKLFF.

This clone was detected once. The chain couples TRBV6-5 to TRBJ1-1; no clear D gene. Trimming cost V 5 bases and J 6 bases, with 10 bases left between them. This CDR3 region has 12 residues. Germline V CDR1 and CDR2: MNHEY, SVGAGI. The CDR3 DNA sequence: TGTGCCAGCAGTCCGACATTCTCTGAAGCTTTCTTT. Amino acids: CASSPTFSEAFF.

The chain carries TRBV4-2 and TRBJ1-4; 9 bases agree with TRBD1. V lost 3 bases to trimming and J lost 5 bases; unmatched junction nucleotides: 4. This CDR3 has 15 amino acids. Germline assignment: CDR1 LGHNA and CDR2 YNFKEQ. CDR3: CASSHAGTGNEKLFF. The CDR3 nucleotides read TGTGCCAGCAGCCACGCTGGGACAGGGAATGAAAAACTGTTTTTT.

This chain uses TRBV5-4 with TRBJ2-1; 8 nucleotides agree with TRBD2. This CDR3 spans 14 amino acids. With 0 bases clipped from V and 7 bases from J, the junction kept 3 bases outside the gene matches. Germline-derived CDR1 and CDR2 are SGHNT and YYREEE (reference sequence). In nucleotides, the CDR3 is TGTGCCAGCAGCTTGGCGGGGGGGCAGAATGAGCAGTTCTTC. Translation: CASSLAGGQNEQFF.

The chain combines TRBV5-4 with TRBJ1-2; a possible D gene is TRBD1 (6 bases). The CDR3 consists of 16 residues. V was cut by 4 bases and J by 1 base, with 17 bases left in between. Looked up from germline, CDR1 is SGHNT and CDR2 is YYREEE (reference sequence). CDR3 sequence (DNA): TGTGCCAGCAGCGGTGCCAGGGGTAACTATAACTATGGCTACACCTTC. Amino acids: CASSGARGNYNYGYTF.

The V and J genes are TRBV12-5 and TRBJ1-5; no clear D. The V and J ends lost 2 bases and 5 bases respectively, with 7 bases between them. Germline V gene lookup returns CDR1 LGHNT and CDR2 FRNRAP. The CDR3 extends over 13 amino acids. CDR3 coding DNA: TGTGCTAGTGGTTTGCCCCCCTATCAGCCCCAGCATTTT. It is translated as CASGLPPYQPQHF.

This clone was counted once. The V call is TRBV15, the J call TRBJ1-2; 8 bases are a match to TRBD1. Germline values: CDR1 LNHNV, CDR2 YYDKDF (reference sequence). The CDR3 covers 14 residues. With 5 bases clipped from V and 3 bases from J, the junction kept 5 bases outside the gene matches. CDR3 protein: CATSPRGRDYGYTF. The CDR3 coding sequence is TGTGCCACCAGCCCCAGGGGGCGCGACTATGGCTACACCTTC.

The chain carries TRBV9 and TRBJ2-2, with TRBD1 as a possible D gene (5 bases). Per the germline V gene, CDR1 is SGDLS and CDR2 is YYNGEE. This CDR3 has 14 amino acids. V lost 3 bases to trimming and J lost 7 bases, with 13 bases between them. CDR3 DNA: TGTGCCAGCAGCGCCAGGGTTGCTAACGGGGAGCTGTTTTTT. This codes for CASSARVANGELFF.

J is TRBJ1-2 and V is TRBV7-9, with D perhaps matching TRBD1 (6 bases). The CDR3 sequence is 16 residues long. Germline V CDR1 and CDR2: SEHNR, FQNEAQ (reference sequence). The V end lost 1 base, the J end lost 8 bases, and 20 bases lay between the germline ends. The CDR3 DNA follows: TGTGCCAGCAGCTTAGTCGGTCCTGCAGGGGCAAAGGGCTACACCTTC. This encodes CASSLVGPAGAKGYTF.

V usage is TRBV2 and J usage is TRBJ1-1, with 7 bases aligning to TRBD1. CDR1 is SNHLY, CDR2 FYNNEI, per germline. This CDR3 has 15 amino acids. The V gene end was trimmed by 4 bases and the J gene end by 6 bases; junction bases not matched to a gene: 11. The CDR3 nucleotides read TGTGCCAGCAGTGGGCGACAGGGCGGGTTGGCTGAAGCTTTCTTT. Residues: CASSGRQGGLAEAFF.

This chain uses TRBV19 with TRBJ1-1; D unclear. CDR3 length: 15 residues. The V gene lost 6 bases and the J gene lost 0 bases, with 14 bases spanning the gap. CDR1 and CDR2 from the germline V gene are LNHDA and SQIVND (reference sequence). CDR3 sequence reads: CASSPTGGLNTEAFF. In nucleotides, the CDR3 is TGTGCCAGTAGCCCGACCGGAGGTTTGAACACTGAAGCTTTCTTT.

The chain combines TRBV6-5 with TRBJ1-6; D remains ambiguous. V gave up 0 bases and J gave up 10 bases, with 13 bases separating them. The CDR3 covers 15 residues. Germline V gene sequence: CDR1 MNHEY, CDR2 SVGAGI. CDR3 loop: CASSYSQAVPSPLHF. The CDR3 DNA follows: TGTGCCAGCAGTTACTCCCAGGCCGTGCCCTCACCCCTCCACTTT.

The table lists this clone with a few counts. The gene calls are TRBV2 and TRBJ1-1, with D possibly matching TRBD1 (5 bases). The CDR3 consists of 14 residues. Deletions cut 7 bases from V and 4 bases from J, with 16 bases between. Germline assignment: CDR1 SNHLY and CDR2 FYNNEI. The CDR3 nucleotides are TGTGCCAGCAAACAACAGGCCCTCAGCACTGAAGCTTTCTTT. This translates into CASKQQALSTEAFF.